This T cell receptor (beta chain) is from a study of T cell responses to AZD1222 COVID-19 vaccine. The assay was immunoSEQ multiplex PCR, and TCRdb's table has in-frame clones only and misses some. Found here are about 140,000 clones, around 90% of them singletons; the top ten hold roughly 3.1%. Note on this clone: Its antigen remains unidentified.

In germline, CDR1 is MGHRA, CDR2 YSYEKL. With V trimmed by 0 bases and J by 1 base, 3 bases remained unmatched. There are 16 residues in the CDR3. Study-wide results and caveats: Donors, mostly white British, included more females; clonal diversity was possibly underestimated.

Sample: peripheral blood, taken on day 0 of AZD1222 vaccination. The chain uses TRBV4-1 and TRBJ2-3; TRBD1 agrees at 8 bases. This clonotype originated in an adult in good health. This CDR3 is CASSQDQGAGTDTQYF. The CDR3, as DNA: TGCGCCAGCAGCCAAGATCAGGGGGCCGGCACAGATACGCAGTATTTT.